This T cell receptor beta chain was sequenced during a study of T cells in Graves' hyperthyroidism and ophthalmopathy. Germline loops: CDR1 DFQATT, CDR2 SNEGSKA (reference sequence). Between the trimmed V and J ends, which lost 1 base and 1 base, there was a span of 7 bases. The CDR3 is 14 amino acids. Cells are PBMCs isolated from 9 to 10 ml of fresh blood. The table lists this clonotype with many counts. The source material, RNA transcripts, was used to amplify TCR beta CDR3 regions. An initial round of RT-PCR targeting the TCR CDR3 relied on the HTBI primer set. TCRdb fed the multiplex PCR reads into MiXCR, producing one record per CDR3 protein. Among about 270,000 distinct CDR3 sequences listed, about 25% were seen once.

The sequencing input was blood. The J gene is TRBJ2-2, the V gene TRBV20-1, with D unresolved. The clonotype originates from a man in his forties with Graves' hyperthyroidism that later progressed to Graves' ophthalmopathy. The CDR3 region is CSARGEMNTGELFF. The DNA for the CDR3 is TGCAGTGCTAGAGGGGAAATGAACACCGGGGAGCTGTTTTTT.